What follows are 20 T cell receptor beta chains derived from one specimen sequenced in a study of T cells in localized non-small cell lung cancer. The assay was immunoSEQ multiplex PCR, and TCRdb's table has in-frame clones only and misses some. The sample holds approximately 63,000 clones, 85% to 90% seen once. The sample was peripheral blood, taken before any cancer treatment. These receptors all stem from a man aged 40 to 75 with stage I squamous cell lung carcinoma.

To note about this clone: Other DNA sequences from this sample encode an identical CDR3 as well. This chain joins TRBV7-3 and TRBJ2-3; D tentatively reads TRBD1 or TRBD2 (5 bases each). This CDR3 contains 15 residues. Germline values: CDR1 SGHTA, CDR2 FQGTGA. Deletions cut 1 base from V and 0 bases from J, with 8 bases between. DNA of the CDR3: TGTGCCAGCAGCTTAAATGAGGGGAGCACAGATACGCAGTATTTT. Translating gives CASSLNEGSTDTQYF.

This clone was recorded only once. This chain links TRBV28 with TRBJ2-7; tentatively, D is TRBD1 (6 bases). Trimming took off 6 bases at V and 7 bases at J, with 19 bases between the two ends. The germline gives CDR1 MDHEN, CDR2 SYDVKM. This CDR3 is 14 amino acids long. Written as DNA, the CDR3 is TGTGCCAGCAGCTCCGGGACAACGACCGGGGAGCAGTACTTC. Translated, it gives CASSSGTTTGEQYF.

This clone was observed once. V and J are TRBV7-2 and TRBJ1-2; a weak D match, TRBD1 (5 bases). Trimming shortened V by 5 bases and J by 3 bases, and 19 bases separated the two germline ends. In germline, CDR1 is SGHTA, CDR2 FQGNSA. This CDR3 is 16 amino acids long. CDR3 region: CASSRLWGGEDYGYTF. CDR3 coding DNA: TGTGCCAGCAGCCGTCTCTGGGGAGGGGAGGACTATGGCTACACCTTC.

The chain links TRBV5-6 to TRBJ2-1; 10 bases agree with TRBD2. Losses at the gene ends were 8 bases for V and 0 bases for J; bases not matched to a gene: 8. The V gene's germline CDR1 is SGHDT and CDR2 YYEEEE. The length of the CDR3 is 16 residues. This CDR3 is CASFSGGRSSYNEQFF. DNA for the CDR3: TGTGCCAGTTTTAGCGGGGGGAGGAGCTCCTACAATGAGCAGTTCTTC.

The chain carries TRBV2 and TRBJ2-3, with TRBD2 matching 8 bases. Germline trimming cut 7 bases from V and 0 bases from J; bases unmatched to any gene: 3. CDR3 length equals 14 residues. Germline CDR1 and CDR2: SNHLY and FYNNEI. This chain's CDR3 is CASKGGRSTDTQYF. The CDR3 DNA reads TGTGCCAGCAAGGGCGGGAGGAGCACAGATACGCAGTATTTT.

The J gene is TRBJ2-3, the V gene TRBV9; D is undetermined. The CDR3 extends over 13 amino acids. Per the germline V gene, CDR1 is SGDLS and CDR2 is YYNGEE. Trimming stripped 10 bases from V and 1 base from J, with 13 bases between. This chain's CDR3 is CARTESGTDTQYF. For the CDR3, the DNA is TGTGCCCGCACGGAGAGCGGCACAGATACGCAGTATTTT.

The J gene is TRBJ2-7, the V gene TRBV15; TRBD2 matches at 7 bases. V dropped 5 bases and J dropped 2; count of bases not matched to a gene: 3. The CDR3 has 13 amino acids. Germline CDR1 and CDR2: LNHNV and YYDKDF (reference sequence). The CDR3 bases are TGTGCCACCAGCCCCCGGGGGGCCTACGAGCAGTACTTC. Translated, it gives CATSPRGAYEQYF.

The chain has TRBV10-3 and TRBJ1-5; maybe TRBD1 (5 bases). Trimming stripped 7 bases from V and 0 bases from J, with 16 bases between. Germline V gene lookup returns CDR1 ENHRY and CDR2 SYGVKD. The CDR3 totals 16 residues. The CDR3 loop is CAIKDTNLGSNQPQHF. CDR3 coding DNA: TGTGCCATCAAGGACACGAACTTAGGTAGCAATCAGCCCCAGCATTTT.

The rearrangement links TRBV15 to TRBJ2-7; 12 bases agree with TRBD2. The CDR3 has 18 residues. J was trimmed by 0 bases and V by 0 bases; bases with no gene match: 6. Germline V gene sequence: CDR1 LNHNV, CDR2 YYDKDF (reference sequence). Written as DNA, the CDR3 is TGTGCCACCAGCAGAGATTTTAGGACTAGCGGGACCTCCTACGAGCAGTACTTC. Its protein product is CATSRDFRTSGTSYEQYF.

V is TRBV28 and J is TRBJ1-5; D call uncertain. The CDR3 is made up of 12 amino acids. Trimming took 2 bases from V and 6 from J, leaving 5 bases between them. CDR1 MDHEN and CDR2 SYDVKM come from the germline V gene. This CDR3 reads CASSLVGQPQHF. The CDR3 coding sequence is TGTGCCAGCAGTTTAGTAGGTCAGCCCCAGCATTTT.

CDR3 DNA: TGTGCCAGCAGCGCCGAGGACGCAGGGGGCTACGAGCAGTACTTC. It specifies CASSAEDAGGYEQYF. The chain has TRBV9 and TRBJ2-7; 7 bases line up with TRBD1. The CDR3 has 15 amino acids. In germline, CDR1 is SGDLS, CDR2 YYNGEE. The V and J ends lost 3 bases and 3 bases, in that order; junction bases with no gene match: 9.

The chain joins TRBV6-5 to TRBJ2-5, with 7 bases aligning to TRBD2. This CDR3 comprises 14 residues. The J segment lost 5 bases and the V segment lost 1 base, leaving 4 bases of the junction unmatched. Germline V gives CDR1 MNHEY, CDR2 SVGAGI. This CDR3 is CASSYFAGEETQYF. CDR3 in DNA: TGTGCCAGCAGTTACTTTGCGGGAGAGGAGACCCAGTACTTC.

The rearrangement uses TRBV2 and TRBJ1-5; possibly TRBD1 for D (5 bases). The CDR3 is made up of 13 amino acids. Trimming took 5 bases from V and 4 from J, leaving 9 bases between them. Germline V gives CDR1 SNHLY, CDR2 FYNNEI. CDR3 amino acids: CASSLGVNQPQHF. CDR3 sequence (DNA): TGTGCCAGCAGTTTAGGGGTTAATCAGCCCCAGCATTTT.

DNA of the CDR3: TGTGCCAGCAGCTTGGGACAGCTCCAAGAGACCCAGTACTTC. Encoded protein: CASSLGQLQETQYF. The rearrangement joins TRBV5-4 to TRBJ2-5, with D possibly being TRBD1 (5 bases). Trimming took off 0 bases at V and 1 base at J, with 7 bases between the two ends. This CDR3 is built from 14 residues. The V gene's germline CDR1 is SGHNT and CDR2 YYREEE (reference sequence).

The CDR3 nucleotides read TGTGCCTCCAGGACTAGCGGGACCCACGGGGGAGAGCAGTACTTC. It encodes CASRTSGTHGGEQYF. The chain combines TRBV10-3 with TRBJ2-7; 12 bases map to TRBD2. CDR3 length: 15 amino acids. Germline V CDR1 and CDR2: ENHRY, SYGVKD. V dropped 11 bases and J dropped 7; count of bases not matched to a gene: 15.

The V gene is TRBV10-1, the J gene TRBJ2-1; 13 nucleotides agree with TRBD2. CDR3 length: 17 amino acids. V was pared by 4 bases and J by 5 bases, with 8 bases of the junction left unmatched. The germline V gene encodes CDR1 WNHNN and CDR2 SYGVQD (reference sequence). The CDR3 here is CASSVSRTSGSHNEQFF. The CDR3 DNA reads as TGCGCCAGCAGTGTTTCCCGGACTAGCGGGAGCCACAATGAGCAGTTCTTC.

This clone was seen a few times. V and J are TRBV19 and TRBJ1-3; D not certain. The CDR3 contains 19 residues. Per germline, CDR1 LNHDA and CDR2 SQIVND (reference sequence). Deletions cut 3 bases from V and 4 bases from J, with 25 bases between. CDR3 amino acids: CASSIAYWSRRTSGNTIYF. Here the CDR3 DNA reads TGTGCCAGTAGTATTGCGTATTGGAGCCGCCGAACGTCCGGAAACACCATATATTTT.

V and J are TRBV5-4 and TRBJ2-5, with TRBD1 identical over 9 bases. CDR3 length: 14 amino acids. The germline gives CDR1 SGHNT, CDR2 YYREEE (reference sequence). V shed 6 bases and J 5 bases; nucleotides not matched to a gene: 8. The CDR3 protein is CASNSQGARETQYF. The DNA for the CDR3 is TGTGCCAGCAACTCACAGGGGGCGAGGGAGACCCAGTACTTC.

This clone was detected only once. This sequence joins TRBV18 and TRBJ1-1; the D is unclear. CDR3 length equals 15 residues. V lost 1 base and J 5 bases, leaving 14 bases between the germline ends. Germline values: CDR1 KGHSH, CDR2 LQKENI. CDR3: CASSPLSPGRTEAFF. As DNA, the CDR3 is TGTGCCAGCTCACCACTCTCCCCGGGAAGGACTGAAGCTTTCTTT.

The chain links TRBV19 to TRBJ2-7; possibly TRBD1 for D (5 bases). CDR1 LNHDA and CDR2 SQIVND come from the germline V gene (reference sequence). V lost 6 bases and J 4 bases, leaving 7 bases between the germline ends. There are 11 residues in the CDR3. CDR3 region: CASRKGYEQYF. The CDR3, as DNA: TGTGCCAGTAGGAAGGGGTACGAGCAGTACTTC.